This T cell receptor (beta chain) appears in the sequencing data of a study of identical twins (dated by TCRdb to 2016 to 2017). Background on the whole study: To test whether fetal clonotypes persist, this study deep-sequenced TCR alpha and beta repertoires from monozygotic twins, from unrelated adults of various ages, and from cord blood. Replicate twin experiments were performed at different times using different library preparation protocols to rule out contamination. General study outcomes and caveats: In monozygotic twins, recombination models systematically underestimated out-of-frame TCR alpha sharing, but the models matched the sharing seen between unrelated individuals. The excess sharing between twins in beta out-of-frame sequences was weaker because fewer shared sequences reduced the signal-to-noise ratio. Abundant cord blood beta clonotypes carried fewer insertions; young adult naive repertoires showed a weaker similar trend, while memory repertoires showed none. Because the same donors could not be followed over many years, the conclusions depended on cross-sectional statistical analysis. Zero-insertion analyses could be partly confounded by invariant T cells such as MAIT and iNKT, though diverse VJ usage argued against such confounding for most clonotypes. Compared with coincidental sharing between unrelated individuals, out-of-frame TCR alpha sequences shared between twins had an excess of sequences with low generation probability.

The library was prepared using 5' RACE. The instrument given in TCRdb is Illumina HiSeq 2000. A universal primer binding site was added through template switching, and the final cDNA carried a unique molecular identifier so that TCR cDNA molecules could be counted accurately. Specific primers in the conserved constant-segment region were used to synthesize first-strand cDNA for the TCR alpha and beta chains. Each cDNA library was double barcoded, with a SMART-Mk sample barcode plus Illumina barcodes, to control for contamination. TruSeq adapter sequences and Illumina sample barcodes were added in two successive PCR steps. The Illumina HiSeq platform was used with custom primers to sequence TCR alpha and beta cDNA libraries. Turning to the authors' computational methods: Raw reads were processed with MiGEC to extract unique molecular identifiers, and MiXCR was used to determine CDR3 positions. For each individual, recombination models were inferred using an EM algorithm with the repgenHMM and IGoR tools. Shared clonotypes were analyzed with the tcR package in R, and sharing was normalized by the product of cloneset sizes. To study raw recombination free of thymic and clonal selection effects, out-of-frame nonproductive sequences were analyzed. The public reads were reanalyzed by TCRdb: fastp trimming at Q25, MiXCR alignment, in-frame beta chains only. When rows share a CDR3 protein, they turn into one entry using the most common DNA and genes. The authors' filters were not applied to this entry. The sample contains more than 400,000 distinct CDR3 sequences, roughly 15% of them found a single time. The ten largest clonotypes hold 0.44% of the sample.

Only healthy Caucasian donors were included. Three pairs of female monozygotic twins, all aged 18 to 29 years, were included in the twin cohort. Positive isolation kits from Invitrogen were used to isolate the CD4+ and CD8+ T cell populations. The CDR3 holds 16 amino acids from the cysteine to the phenylalanine. Solely the CDR3 DNA is kept, with 48 bases framed from the first base. Trimmed from V: 0 bases; trimmed from J: 7 bases; junction bases lacking a gene match: 7. The germline V gene yields SGHRS for CDR1 and YFSETQ for CDR2. A remark on this clonotype: The antigen it binds to is not known. The record has no base qualities; no much larger clone is one base away.

These data were likewise used in another study, on yellow fever vaccine responses in identical twins. As the second study states: The authors reported that the T cell response to vaccination in identical twins appeared partly convergent and partly personalized. The study precisely tracked vaccine-responding T cell clones in identical twins.

This TCR came from a woman between 18 and 30 years old in good health. Sequencing was performed on CD4+ T cells sorted from blood. The sequence is built from TRBV5-1 and TRBJ1-4; a stretch of 9 junction bases matches TRBD1. The DNA reads as follows: TGCGCCAGCAGCTTGGCCCTAGGGACAGGGATTGAAAAACTGTTTTTT. This is translated as CASSLALGTGIEKLFF. The reference TRBV5-1 and TRBJ1-4 proteins fill in what lies around the CDR3, so the full variable domain reads KAGVTQTPRYLIKTRGQQVTLSCSPISGHRSVSWYQQTPGQGLQFLFEYFSETQRNKGNFPGRFSGRQFSNSRSEMNVSTLELGDSALYLCASSLALGTGIEKLFFGSGTQLSVL.